The clone carrying this T cell receptor (beta chain) was counted between two and nine times. Assay used: immunoSEQ multiplex PCR; TCRdb lists only in-frame clones, some missing. The data contain 200,000 to 300,000 clones, around 86% of them singletons. The germline V gene has CDR1 SNHLY and CDR2 FYNNEI. J gave up 8 bases and V 7 bases, and 7 bases lay outside the gene matches. CDR3 size: 12 residues. This specimen belongs to a study of blood T cell repertoires in COVID-19. V and J are TRBV2 and TRBJ1-1; 7 positions match TRBD1. The TCR sequence derives from a woman aged 60-75 years with active or convalescent COVID-19. Source material: peripheral blood. DNA for the CDR3: TGTGCCAGCAATTACCAGGGGGGCGAAGCTTTCTTT. It is translated as CASNYQGGEAFF.